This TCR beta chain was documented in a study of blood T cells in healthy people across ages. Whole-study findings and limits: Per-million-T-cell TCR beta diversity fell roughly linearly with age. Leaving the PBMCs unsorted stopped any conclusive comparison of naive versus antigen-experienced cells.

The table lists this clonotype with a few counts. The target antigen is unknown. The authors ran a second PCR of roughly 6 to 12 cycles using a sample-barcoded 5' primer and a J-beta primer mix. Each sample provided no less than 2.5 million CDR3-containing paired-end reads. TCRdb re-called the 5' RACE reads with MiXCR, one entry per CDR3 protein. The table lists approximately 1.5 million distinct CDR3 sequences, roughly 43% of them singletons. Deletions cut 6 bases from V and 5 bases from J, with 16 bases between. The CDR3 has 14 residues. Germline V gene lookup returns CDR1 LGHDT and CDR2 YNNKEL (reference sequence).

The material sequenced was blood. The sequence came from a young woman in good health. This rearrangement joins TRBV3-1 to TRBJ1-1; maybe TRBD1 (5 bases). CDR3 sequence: CASRLWGVETEAFF. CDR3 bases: TGTGCCAGCAGACTTTGGGGGGTCGAGACTGAAGCTTTCTTT.